This entry lists 28 T cell receptor beta chains sequenced from one sample in a study of blood T cells in healthy people across ages. It was with a sample-barcoded 5' primer and a J-beta primer mix that a second PCR of roughly 6 to 12 cycles was run. TCRdb analysed the 5' RACE reads with MiXCR anew, one entry per CDR3 protein. The sample holds roughly 800,000 distinct CDR3 sequences, roughly 64% seen once. Sequencing used blood. All receptors derive from a man between 25 and 39 years old in good health.

The rearrangement links TRBV4-3 to TRBJ2-1; 8 bases align to TRBD2. Germline CDR1 LGHNA, CDR2 YSLEER. V dropped 1 base and J dropped 8; count of bases not matched to a gene: 4. CDR3 length equals 14 residues. Here the CDR3 DNA reads TGCGCCAGCAGCCAAGTAATGCGGGAGGATGAGCAGTTCTTC. The encoded protein is CASSQVMREDEQFF.

The gene calls are TRBV2 and TRBJ2-1; TRBD2 agrees at 7 bases. The J segment lost 4 bases and the V segment lost 7 bases, leaving 4 bases of the junction unmatched. The CDR3 consists of 13 residues. Germline V gene sequence: CDR1 SNHLY, CDR2 FYNNEI. CDR3: CASMGGGYNEQFF. As DNA, the CDR3 is TGTGCCAGCATGGGCGGGGGTTACAATGAGCAGTTCTTC. Combining the CDR3 with reference TRBV2 and TRBJ2-1 gives the whole variable domain EPEVTQTPSHQVTQMGQEVILRCVPISNHLYFYWYRQILGQKVEFLVSFYNNEISEKSEIFDDQFSVERPDGSNFTLKIRSTKLEDSAMYFCASMGGGYNEQFFGPGTRLTVL.

This clonotype was observed a few times. The chain carries TRBV30 and TRBJ2-1; 9 bases are a match to TRBD2. Germline V gene lookup returns CDR1 GTSNPN and CDR2 SVGIG (reference sequence). V shed 1 base and J 7 bases; nucleotides not matched to a gene: 5. The CDR3 contains 14 residues. The CDR3 nucleotides are TGTGCCTGGAGTGGTGCGGGAGGGCCAAATGAGCAGTTCTTC. It specifies CAWSGAGGPNEQFF.

The chain joins TRBV12-3 or TRBV12-4 to TRBJ2-3; TRBD1 might be the D (6 bases). V was clipped by 5 bases and J by 6 bases, with 12 bases between them. There are 13 residues in the CDR3. CDR3 bases: TGTGCCAGCAGTAACGGGACACCCGATACGCAGTATTTT. This gives the protein CASSNGTPDTQYF.

This clonotype has only one observation. One end of the junction does not line up with germline, which may come from a read error. This chain joins TRBV7-7 and TRBJ2-7; 7 positions agree with TRBD1. The better agreement between TRBJ2-5 and the DNA end casts doubt on the J call. The CDR3 contains 16 residues. The V gene's germline CDR1 is SSHAT and CDR2 FNYEAQ (reference sequence). CDR3 coding DNA: TGTGCTAGCAGCTTTGGTCCCCGGGACAGAAAAGAGACCCAGTACTTC. Amino acid sequence: CASSFGPRDRKETQYF.

This chain connects TRBV2 to TRBJ1-1; D gene uncertain. From germline, CDR1 is SNHLY and CDR2 FYNNEI. The V and J ends lost 7 bases and 0 bases respectively, with 9 bases between them. The CDR3 spans 13 residues. CDR3 nucleotides: TGTGCCAGCAATCAGTACATGAACACTGAAGCTTTCTTT. Its protein is CASNQYMNTEAFF.

In regard to this clonotype: The junction differs from germline at one of its ends, possibly a read error. The chain is built from TRBV20-1 and TRBJ2-7; 7 nucleotides agree with TRBD1. Per the germline V gene, CDR1 is DFQATT and CDR2 is SNEGSKA (reference sequence). This CDR3 comprises 12 residues. The CDR3 loop reads CSAREGGNEQVF. The CDR3 nucleotides read TGCAGTGCTAGAGAAGGGGGCAATGAGCAGGTCTTC.

This chain connects TRBV20-1 to TRBJ2-7; maybe TRBD2 (6 bases). Per the germline V gene, CDR1 is DFQATT and CDR2 is SNEGSKA (reference sequence). The V and J ends lost 3 bases and 4 bases respectively, with 16 bases between them. This CDR3 spans 14 amino acids. The CDR3 nucleotides are TGCAGTGCTAGGCTGCCGGGACTCCGGTACGAGCAGTACTTC. Its translation: CSARLPGLRYEQYF.

The chain combines TRBV18 with TRBJ1-2; the match to TRBD1 covers 7 bases. In germline, CDR1 is KGHSH, CDR2 LQKENI. The length of the CDR3 is 14 residues. V lost 4 bases to trimming and J lost 7 bases; unmatched junction nucleotides: 9. The CDR3 DNA is TGTGCCAGCTCACGAGAGACAGGGCTTTCTGGCTACACCTTC. Translating it yields CASSRETGLSGYTF.

This clonotype occurred a few times. This chain uses TRBV7-2 with TRBJ1-6; no firm D call. The ends were cut back, 1 base at V and 10 bases at J, with 14 bases in the middle. Germline CDR1 and CDR2: SGHTA and FQGNSA. This CDR3 spans 15 amino acids. For the CDR3, the DNA is TGTGCCAGCAGCTTAGGGCAGGATTCATGGTCACCCCTCCACTTT. Translated, it gives CASSLGQDSWSPLHF.

This clonotype was seen only once. J is TRBJ1-5 and V is TRBV7-8; D remains unclear. CDR3 size: 14 residues. The V gene's germline CDR1 is SGHVS and CDR2 FQNEAQ. The ends were cut back, 5 bases at V and 5 bases at J, with 13 bases in the middle. CDR3 in amino acids: CASSLVGLYQPQHF. CDR3 DNA sequence: TGTGCCAGCAGCCTAGTAGGGTTGTATCAGCCCCAGCATTTT.

The gene calls are TRBV20-1 and TRBJ2-5; 12 bases are a match to TRBD2. This CDR3 comprises 16 residues. Germline-derived CDR1 and CDR2 are DFQATT and SNEGSKA (reference sequence). J was trimmed by 5 bases and V by 0 bases; bases with no gene match: 7. The CDR3 DNA reads TGCAGTGCTAGAGATTCGCTAGCGGGAGGGCCGGAGACCCAGTACTTC. Its protein is CSARDSLAGGPETQYF.

This clonotype was observed a handful of times. This chain uses TRBV6-5 with TRBJ2-4; weak D call: TRBD1 (5 bases). This CDR3 spans 13 amino acids. Germline loops: CDR1 MNHEY, CDR2 SVGAGI. V lost 2 bases and J lost 8, with 10 bases in between. The CDR3 sequence: CASSYGAGDIQYF. DNA of the CDR3: TGTGCCAGCAGTTACGGGGCCGGAGACATTCAGTACTTC.

The chain carries TRBV6-5 and TRBJ1-6, with D perhaps matching TRBD1 (5 bases). CDR1 MNHEY and CDR2 SVGAGI come from the germline V gene. Trimming cost V 8 bases and J 11 bases, with 22 bases left between them. The CDR3 covers 15 residues. The CDR3: CASWGARVPRAPLHF. Written as DNA, the CDR3 is TGTGCCAGCTGGGGAGCCAGGGTTCCTCGGGCACCCCTCCACTTT.

V and J are TRBV6-2 or TRBV6-3 and TRBJ2-7; D ambiguous. This CDR3 is 13 amino acids long. The V end lost 2 bases, the J end lost 4 bases, and 9 bases lay between the germline ends. Germline CDR1 and CDR2: MNHEY and SVGEGT. CDR3: CASSYETRYEQYF. CDR3 nucleotide sequence: TGTGCCAGCAGTTACGAGACGAGATACGAGCAGTACTTC.

The chain carries TRBV24-1 and TRBJ2-1; 9 bases fit TRBD2. The J call may be faulty, since TRBJ2-7 better matches the DNA end. CDR3 size: 14 residues. Germline V CDR1 and CDR2: KGHDR, SFDVKD. The chain's CDR3 is CATSGGREVNEQYF. The CDR3 DNA follows: TGTGCCACGAGCGGGGGGCGGGAGGTCAATGAGCAGTACTTC.

This clonotype was found many times. The chain couples TRBV20-1 to TRBJ2-5; 7 positions match TRBD2. This CDR3 is built from 13 residues. Germline CDR1 is DFQATT and CDR2 is SNEGSKA (reference sequence). J was trimmed by 3 bases and V by 6 bases; bases with no gene match: 7. CDR3 DNA sequence: TGCAGTGCACGAATAGCGGGTAAAGAGACCCAGTACTTC. This sequence encodes CSARIAGKETQYF.

Of note for this clonotype: It may be a read error: a sequence one base away is much more abundant. The gene calls are TRBV7-2 and TRBJ2-3; TRBD2 is a possible D gene (5 bases). This CDR3 spans 13 amino acids. V was pared by 5 bases and J by 10 bases, with 16 bases between. The germline CDR1 and CDR2 sequences are SGHTA and FQGNSA. The CDR3 DNA follows: TGTGCCAGCAGCCTGCGGAGGAGTGATTCGCAGTATTTT. Its translation: CASSLRRSDSQYF.

The CDR3 spells CASSSTINEAFF. CDR3 nucleotide sequence: TGTGCCAGCAGCTCCACGATTAATGAAGCTTTCTTT. This chain uses TRBV7-8 with TRBJ1-1; D is undetermined. The CDR3 is made up of 12 amino acids. V lost 4 bases to trimming and J lost 7 bases, with 10 bases between them. Germline V gene data show CDR1 as SGHVS and CDR2 as FQNEAQ.

The chain carries TRBV20-1 and TRBJ1-2; TRBD1 is a possible D gene (5 bases). V lost 3 bases to trimming and J lost 6 bases, with 17 bases between them. CDR1 DFQATT and CDR2 SNEGSKA come from the germline V gene (reference sequence). The length of the CDR3 is 14 residues. CDR3 nucleotides: TGCAGTGCTAGTTTGGGGGGAGAGGTGGATGGCTACACCTTC. Its protein product is CSASLGGEVDGYTF.

The chain links TRBV12-3 or TRBV12-4 to TRBJ1-4; possibly TRBD1 for D (5 bases). V lost 5 bases and J 7 bases, leaving 14 bases between the germline ends. This CDR3 has 14 residues. The CDR3 loop reads CASSPGTLGEKLFF. For the CDR3, the DNA is TGTGCCAGCAGTCCCGGGACGTTGGGTGAAAAACTGTTTTTT.

The chain carries TRBV7-9 and TRBJ2-3; TRBD2 aligns across 11 bases. CDR3 length equals 15 residues. Germline lookup yields CDR1 SEHNR and CDR2 FQNEAQ (reference sequence). The V and J ends lost 4 bases and 5 bases, in that order; junction bases with no gene match: 5. CDR3: CASSSTGTSGDTQYF. The DNA of the CDR3 is TGTGCCAGCAGCTCAACCGGGACTAGCGGAGATACGCAGTATTTT.

The table lists this clonotype with a few counts. This sequence joins TRBV6-6 and TRBJ2-5; 9 positions agree with TRBD1. This CDR3 comprises 16 residues. Germline V gene sequence: CDR1 MNHNY, CDR2 SVGAGI (reference sequence). Trimming removed 2 bases from V and 9 bases from J; junction bases left unmatched: 13. The CDR3, as DNA: TGTGCCAGCAGTTACAACAACGCCGGGACAGGGCCCGCCCAGTACTTC. Translated, it gives CASSYNNAGTGPAQYF.

The chain joins TRBV5-1 to TRBJ1-1; D ambiguous. This CDR3 comprises 11 residues. V lost 0 bases to trimming and J lost 10 bases, with 7 bases between them. Germline V gene sequence: CDR1 SGHRS, CDR2 YFSETQ. The CDR3 DNA is TGCGCCAGCAGCTTGGGCGACGGAGCTTTCTTT. This encodes CASSLGDGAFF.

V gene TRBV20-1 combines with J gene TRBJ2-7; D possibly corresponds to TRBD1 (6 bases). Germline CDR1 and CDR2: DFQATT and SNEGSKA (reference sequence). V shed 1 base and J shed 7 bases, with 14 bases lying between them. This CDR3 has 13 amino acids. DNA for the CDR3: TGCAGTGCTAGAGGAACAGGGCGCAGGGAGCAGTACTTC. Translated, it gives CSARGTGRREQYF.

The rearrangement uses TRBV6-1 and TRBJ2-3; 7 bases align to TRBD2. The CDR3 covers 10 residues. Germline lookup yields CDR1 MNHNS and CDR2 SASEGT. V lost 10 bases and J lost 7; bases outside the gene matches: 2. The CDR3: CATAGHTQYF. The CDR3 region has the DNA TGTGCCACAGCGGGGCATACGCAGTATTTT.

This clonotype was detected a few times. This rearrangement joins TRBV15 to TRBJ2-2; D remains ambiguous. CDR1 and CDR2 (germline): LNHNV, YYDKDF (reference sequence). V was pared by 5 bases and J by 3 bases, with 4 bases between. The CDR3 consists of 12 residues. CDR3 sequence (DNA): TGTGCCACCAGCGGGGACACCGGGGAGCTGTTTTTT. It specifies CATSGDTGELFF.

CDR3 in amino acids: CASSLRDHTGELFF. DNA of the CDR3: TGTGCCAGCAGTCTCCGGGACCACACCGGGGAGCTGTTTTTT. The rearrangement uses TRBV28 and TRBJ2-2; TRBD1 or TRBD2 may be the D gene (5 bases each). This CDR3 comprises 14 residues. CDR1 is MDHEN, CDR2 SYDVKM, per germline. V was pared by 5 bases and J by 3 bases, with 10 bases between.